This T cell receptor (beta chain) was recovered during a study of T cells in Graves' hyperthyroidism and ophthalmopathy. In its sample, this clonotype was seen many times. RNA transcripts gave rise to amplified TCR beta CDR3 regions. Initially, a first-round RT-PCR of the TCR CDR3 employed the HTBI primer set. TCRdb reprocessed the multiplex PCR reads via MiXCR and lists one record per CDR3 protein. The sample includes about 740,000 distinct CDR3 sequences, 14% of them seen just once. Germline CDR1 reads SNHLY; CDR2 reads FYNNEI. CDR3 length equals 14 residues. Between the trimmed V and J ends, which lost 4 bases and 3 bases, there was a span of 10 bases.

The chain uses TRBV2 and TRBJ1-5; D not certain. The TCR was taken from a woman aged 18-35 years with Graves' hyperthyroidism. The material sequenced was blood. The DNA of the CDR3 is TGTGCCAGCAGTGCGCGGTCCTTCAATCAGCCCCAGCATTTT. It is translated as CASSARSFNQPQHF.